These 7 T cell receptor beta chains share one sample of origin, sequenced in a study of T cell repertoires in cytomegalovirus infection. TCRdb re-analysed the reads in MiXCR, keeping a single row per CDR3 protein. Of approximately 500,000 distinct CDR3 sequences listed, about 11% are singletons. Specimen: PBMCs. The receptors shown here come from a human donor in good health (CMV status not recorded). Some clones in this sample may be carry-over from other donors' samples.

This clonotype was counted between two and nine times. V gene TRBV5-5 combines with J gene TRBJ2-6; possible D gene TRBD2, 6 bases. Germline CDR1 is SGHKS and CDR2 is YYEKEE (reference sequence). The CDR3 is 16 amino acids. The V gene lost 1 base and the J gene lost 0 bases, with 8 bases spanning the gap. CDR3 sequence (DNA): TGTGCCAGCAGCTTGTTCGGGAGCTCTGGGGCCAACGTCCTGACTTTC. The encoded protein is CASSLFGSSGANVLTF. Full variable domain (rest looked up from reference TRBV5-5 and TRBJ2-6): DAGVTQSPTHLIKTRGQQVTLRCSPISGHKSVSWYQQVLGQGPQFIFQYYEKEERGRGNFPDRFSARQFPNYSSELNVNALLLGDSALYLCASSLFGSSGANVLTFGAGSRLTVL.

This clonotype has only a few counts. Here the CDR3 reads CSARVNSEAQYF. In DNA, the CDR3 is TGCAGTGCTAGAGTAAACTCCGAGGCCCAGTACTTC. The rearrangement uses TRBV20-1 and TRBJ2-5; D gene unclear. The CDR3 has 12 residues. The V gene's germline CDR1 is DFQATT and CDR2 SNEGSKA (reference sequence). Trimming removed 1 base at V and 9 bases at J, with 12 bases between.

The V gene is TRBV4-1, the J gene TRBJ2-7; D might be TRBD2 (6 bases). CDR3 length equals 13 residues. Trimming left V 1 base short and J 2 bases short, with 6 bases between. CDR1 is MGHRA and CDR2 is YSYEKL in the germline V gene. This CDR3 is CASSQAGAYEQYF. CDR3 bases: TGCGCCAGCAGCCAAGCGGGGGCCTACGAGCAGTACTTC.

This clonotype came up many times. The chain combines TRBV5-6 with TRBJ2-1; 10 bases map to TRBD2. Trimming removed 0 bases from V and 0 bases from J; junction bases left unmatched: 12. Germline-derived CDR1 and CDR2 are SGHDT and YYEEEE. The CDR3 is made up of 20 amino acids. The CDR3 loop reads CASSLVGLAGAGASYNEQFF. The CDR3 DNA reads as TGTGCCAGCAGCTTGGTGGGGCTAGCGGGAGCAGGGGCCTCCTACAATGAGCAGTTCTTC. The full variable domain, in which reference TRBV5-6 and TRBJ2-1 provide the parts outside the CDR3, is DAGVTQSPTHLIKTRGQQVTLRCSPKSGHDTVSWYQQALGQGPQFIFQYYEEEERQRGNFPDRFSGHQFPNYSSELNVNALLLGDSALYLCASSLVGLAGAGASYNEQFFGPGTRLTVL.

This clonotype was counted between two and nine times. The chain uses TRBV3-1 and TRBJ2-1; tentatively, D is TRBD1 or TRBD2 (5 bases each). CDR3 length equals 15 residues. Germline V CDR1 and CDR2: LGHDT, YNNKEL (reference sequence). Deletions cut 1 base from V and 2 bases from J, with 9 bases between. CDR3 loop: CASSQAPGPYNEQFF. CDR3 nucleotides: TGTGCCAGCAGCCAAGCCCCGGGACCCTACAATGAGCAGTTCTTC.

This clonotype was observed many times. The chain has TRBV14 and TRBJ2-5, with 10 bases aligning to TRBD2. Germline assignment: CDR1 SGHDN and CDR2 FVKESK. The length of the CDR3 is 15 residues. V was clipped by 4 bases and J by 2 bases; unmatched bases: 4. In DNA, the CDR3 is TGTGCCAGCAGCCTTCGGACTAGCGGACAAGAGACCCAGTACTTC. Its translation: CASSLRTSGQETQYF.

This clonotype was seen repeatedly, ten times or more. The chain combines TRBV20-1 with TRBJ1-2, with D hard to call. CDR3 length: 12 amino acids. Looked up from germline, CDR1 is DFQATT and CDR2 is SNEGSKA (reference sequence). Trimming stripped 3 bases from V and 3 bases from J, with 8 bases between. The CDR3 DNA follows: TGCAGTGCTAGGGAGGGCGACTATGGCTACACCTTC. Its protein is CSAREGDYGYTF.